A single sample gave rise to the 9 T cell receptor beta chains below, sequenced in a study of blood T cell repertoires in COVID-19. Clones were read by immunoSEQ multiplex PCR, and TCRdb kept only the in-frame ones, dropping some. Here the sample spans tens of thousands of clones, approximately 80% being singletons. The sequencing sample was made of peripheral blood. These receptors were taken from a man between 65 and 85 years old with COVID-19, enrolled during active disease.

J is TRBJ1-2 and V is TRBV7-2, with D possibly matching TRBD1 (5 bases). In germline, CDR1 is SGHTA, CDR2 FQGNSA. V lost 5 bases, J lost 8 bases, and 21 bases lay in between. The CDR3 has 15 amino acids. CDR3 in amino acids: CASSPQSGQAGGYTF. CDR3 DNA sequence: TGTGCCAGCAGCCCCCAATCGGGGCAGGCGGGGGGCTACACCTTC.

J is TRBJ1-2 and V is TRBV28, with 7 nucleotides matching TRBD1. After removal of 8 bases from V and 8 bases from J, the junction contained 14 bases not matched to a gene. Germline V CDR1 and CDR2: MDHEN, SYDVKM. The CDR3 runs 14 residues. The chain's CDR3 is CASQIPTRGKGYTF. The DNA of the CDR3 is TGTGCCAGCCAAATACCCACCAGGGGGAAGGGCTACACCTTC.

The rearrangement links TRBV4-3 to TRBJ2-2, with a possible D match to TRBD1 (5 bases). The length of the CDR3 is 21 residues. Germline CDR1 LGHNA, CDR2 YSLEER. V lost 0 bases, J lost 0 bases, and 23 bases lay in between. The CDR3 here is CASSQEITGFKGFANTGELFF. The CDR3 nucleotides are TGCGCCAGCAGCCAAGAGATAACAGGTTTCAAGGGGTTCGCGAACACCGGGGAGCTGTTTTTT.

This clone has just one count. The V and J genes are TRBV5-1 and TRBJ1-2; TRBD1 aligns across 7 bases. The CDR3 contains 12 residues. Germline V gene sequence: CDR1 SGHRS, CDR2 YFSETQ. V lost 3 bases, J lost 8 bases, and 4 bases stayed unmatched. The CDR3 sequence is CASSSGTDGYTF. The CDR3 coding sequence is TGCGCCAGCAGCTCAGGGACAGACGGCTACACCTTC.

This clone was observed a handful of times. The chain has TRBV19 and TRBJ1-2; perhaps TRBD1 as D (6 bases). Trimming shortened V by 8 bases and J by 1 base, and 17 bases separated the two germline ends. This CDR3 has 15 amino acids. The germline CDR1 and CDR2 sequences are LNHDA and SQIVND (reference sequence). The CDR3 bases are TGTGCCAGTGATCGGGGCAGGGGATATAACTATGGCTACACCTTC. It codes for CASDRGRGYNYGYTF.

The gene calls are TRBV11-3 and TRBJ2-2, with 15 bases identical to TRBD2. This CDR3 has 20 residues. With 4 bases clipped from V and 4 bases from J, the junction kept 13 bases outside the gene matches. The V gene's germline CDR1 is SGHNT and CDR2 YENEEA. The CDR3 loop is CASSSDRRGLAGGSTGELFF. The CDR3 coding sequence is TGTGCCAGCAGCTCAGACCGACGGGGACTAGCGGGAGGAAGCACCGGGGAGCTGTTTTTT.

The CDR3 coding sequence is TGCAGCGTTTTTCTAGCGGGAACGGCCGACCCCCAGTTCTTC. Translation gives CSVFLAGTADPQFF. The chain uses TRBV29-1 and TRBJ2-1, with 9 bases identical to TRBD2. Trimming took 5 bases from V and 13 from J; bases not matched to a gene: 15. The CDR3 is made up of 14 amino acids. Germline V gives CDR1 SQVTM, CDR2 ANQGSEA.

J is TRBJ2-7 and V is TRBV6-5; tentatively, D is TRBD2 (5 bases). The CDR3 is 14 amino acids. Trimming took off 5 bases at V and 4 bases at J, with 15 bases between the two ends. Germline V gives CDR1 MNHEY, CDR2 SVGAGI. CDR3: CASSPPGVTYEQYF. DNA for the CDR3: TGTGCCAGCAGTCCGCCCGGGGTAACTTACGAGCAGTACTTC.

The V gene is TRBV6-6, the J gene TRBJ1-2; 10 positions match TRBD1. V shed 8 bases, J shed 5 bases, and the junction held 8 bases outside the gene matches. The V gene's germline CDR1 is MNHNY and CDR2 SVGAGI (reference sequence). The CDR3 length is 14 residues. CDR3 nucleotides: TGTGCCAGCCTAGGGGACAGGGGTTCTTATGGCTACACCTTC. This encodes CASLGDRGSYGYTF.